The T cell receptor beta chain described here comes from a study of blood T cell repertoires in COVID-19. Looking at the study overall: Samples taken during acute and convalescent COVID-19 were collected in the United States, Italy and Spain. PBMCs, B-cell-depleted T cells, or T cells were the source of the cDNA or gDNA that made up the material.

Original analysis: Cell counts per sample came from amplifying reference gene primers. Data came from immunoSEQ multiplex PCR; TCRdb stores just in-frame clones and leaves some out. V, J and clone size are those of that table, while D and trimming were read from the DNA. The table lists around 380,000 clones, 81% of them singletons. This clone was detected only a few times. Losses at the gene ends were 1 base for V and 7 bases for J; bases not matched to a gene: 9. The germline gives CDR1 SGHDT, CDR2 YYEEEE. The CDR3 is 15 residues long. The V call is TRBV5-6, the J call TRBJ1-2, with TRBD1 identical over 8 bases. This sequence was found in a human donor with acute or convalescent COVID-19. The donor label of this sample is uncertain. Sequencing was performed on peripheral blood. The CDR3 nucleotides read TGTGCCAGCAGCTTGTTCCAGGGGGCGCTTAGTGGCTACACCTTC. Translation: CASSLFQGALSGYTF.